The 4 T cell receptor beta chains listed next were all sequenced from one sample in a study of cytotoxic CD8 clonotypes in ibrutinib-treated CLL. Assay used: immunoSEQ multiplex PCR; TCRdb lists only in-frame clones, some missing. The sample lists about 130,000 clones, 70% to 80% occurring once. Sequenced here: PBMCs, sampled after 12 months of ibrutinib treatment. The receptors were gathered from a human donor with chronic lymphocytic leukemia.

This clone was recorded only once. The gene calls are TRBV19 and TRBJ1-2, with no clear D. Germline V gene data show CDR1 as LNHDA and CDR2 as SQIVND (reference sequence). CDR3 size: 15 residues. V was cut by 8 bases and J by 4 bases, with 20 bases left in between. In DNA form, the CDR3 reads TGTGCCAGTTCTGAATGGTTGACAAAACCCTATGGCTACACCTTC. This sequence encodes CASSEWLTKPYGYTF.

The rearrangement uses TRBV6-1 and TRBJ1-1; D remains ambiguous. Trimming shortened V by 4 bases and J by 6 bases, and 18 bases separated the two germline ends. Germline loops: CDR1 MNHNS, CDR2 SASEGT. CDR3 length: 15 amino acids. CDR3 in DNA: TGTGCCAGCAGTGCCGAGGCAGAAACCGAAGCTGAAGCTTTCTTT. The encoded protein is CASSAEAETEAEAFF.

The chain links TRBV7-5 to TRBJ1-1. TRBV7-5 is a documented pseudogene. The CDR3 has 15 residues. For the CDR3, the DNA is TGTGTCAGAAGCTTTGGGGTAACAGTAAACACTGAAGCTTTCTTT. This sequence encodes CVRSFGVTVNTEAFF.

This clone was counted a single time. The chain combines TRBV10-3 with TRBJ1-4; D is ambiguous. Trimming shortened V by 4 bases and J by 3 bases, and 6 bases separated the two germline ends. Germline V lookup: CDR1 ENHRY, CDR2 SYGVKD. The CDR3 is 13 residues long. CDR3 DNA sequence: TGTGCCATCAGTGGGGGTCCTAATGAAAAACTGTTTTTT. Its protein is CAISGGPNEKLFF.